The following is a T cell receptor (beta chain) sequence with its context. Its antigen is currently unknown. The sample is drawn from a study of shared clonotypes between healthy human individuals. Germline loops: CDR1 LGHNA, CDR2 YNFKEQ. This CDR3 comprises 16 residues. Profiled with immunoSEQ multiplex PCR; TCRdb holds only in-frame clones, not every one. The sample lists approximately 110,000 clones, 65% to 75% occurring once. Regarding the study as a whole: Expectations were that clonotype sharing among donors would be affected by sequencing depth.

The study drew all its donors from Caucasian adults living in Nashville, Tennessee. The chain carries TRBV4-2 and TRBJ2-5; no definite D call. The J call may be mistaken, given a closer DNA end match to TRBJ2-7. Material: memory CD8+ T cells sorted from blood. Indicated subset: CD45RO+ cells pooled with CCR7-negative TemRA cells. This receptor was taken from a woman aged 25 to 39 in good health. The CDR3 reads CASSPDWTATSHEQYF. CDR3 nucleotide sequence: TGTGCCAGCAGCCCAGATTGGACGGCCACTTCTCACGAGCAGTACTTC.